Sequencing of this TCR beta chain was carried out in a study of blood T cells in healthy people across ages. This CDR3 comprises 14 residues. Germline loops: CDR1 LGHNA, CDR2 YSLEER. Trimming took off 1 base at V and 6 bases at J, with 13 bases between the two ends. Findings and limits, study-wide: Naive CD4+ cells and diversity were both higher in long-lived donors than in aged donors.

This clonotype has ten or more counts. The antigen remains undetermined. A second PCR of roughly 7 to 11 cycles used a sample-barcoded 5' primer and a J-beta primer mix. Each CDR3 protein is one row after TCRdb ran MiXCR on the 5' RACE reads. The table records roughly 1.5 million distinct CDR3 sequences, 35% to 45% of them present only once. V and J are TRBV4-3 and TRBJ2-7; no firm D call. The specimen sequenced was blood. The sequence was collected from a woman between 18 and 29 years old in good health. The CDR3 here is CASSQGHVLGEQYF. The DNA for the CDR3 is TGCGCCAGCAGCCAAGGTCATGTCCTTGGCGAGCAGTACTTC.